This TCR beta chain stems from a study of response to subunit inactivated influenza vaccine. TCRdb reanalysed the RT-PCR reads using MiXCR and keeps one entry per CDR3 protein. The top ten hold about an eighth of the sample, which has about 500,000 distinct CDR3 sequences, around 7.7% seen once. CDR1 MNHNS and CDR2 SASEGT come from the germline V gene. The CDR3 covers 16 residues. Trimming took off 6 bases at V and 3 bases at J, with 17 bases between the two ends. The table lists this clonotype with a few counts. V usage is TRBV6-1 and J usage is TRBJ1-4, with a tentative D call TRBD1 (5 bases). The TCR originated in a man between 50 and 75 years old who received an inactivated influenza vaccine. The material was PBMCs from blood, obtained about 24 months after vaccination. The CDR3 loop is CASRFLPGSPNEKLFF. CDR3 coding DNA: TGTGCCAGCAGATTCCTACCAGGGAGTCCTAATGAAAAACTGTTTTTT.